Sequencing of this TCR beta chain was carried out in a study of cytomegalovirus exposure and HLA in healthy donors. Study results and limitations: Most likely, a cluster of highly shared sequence variants arose as a sequencing artifact. Cytomegalovirus-associated status was assigned to about 150 TCR beta chains. Presence/absence results assume similar sequencing depth per donor, which may not hold.

Healthy individuals who donated bone marrow served as the donors. Details on this clone: Its antigen is still unknown.

The PCR used 60 Vbeta and 13 Jbeta primers. Method: immunoSEQ multiplex PCR; TCRdb's copy keeps in-frame clones and lacks some. The table includes some 150,000 clones, around 80% detected once. The V gene's germline CDR1 is SGHNT and CDR2 YYREEE (reference sequence). The V end lost 4 bases, the J end lost 8 bases, and 24 bases lay between the germline ends. There are 16 residues in the CDR3. This clonotype was obtained from a man in his forties in good health and CMV-seronegative. Sequencing was carried out using PBMCs. The genes are TRBV5-4 and TRBJ1-2, with D perhaps TRBD1 (5 bases). DNA of the CDR3: TGTGCCAGCAGCCTGGAGCCCGGGCCAGGGCTGGGCGGCTACACCTTC. Translation gives CASSLEPGPGLGGYTF.